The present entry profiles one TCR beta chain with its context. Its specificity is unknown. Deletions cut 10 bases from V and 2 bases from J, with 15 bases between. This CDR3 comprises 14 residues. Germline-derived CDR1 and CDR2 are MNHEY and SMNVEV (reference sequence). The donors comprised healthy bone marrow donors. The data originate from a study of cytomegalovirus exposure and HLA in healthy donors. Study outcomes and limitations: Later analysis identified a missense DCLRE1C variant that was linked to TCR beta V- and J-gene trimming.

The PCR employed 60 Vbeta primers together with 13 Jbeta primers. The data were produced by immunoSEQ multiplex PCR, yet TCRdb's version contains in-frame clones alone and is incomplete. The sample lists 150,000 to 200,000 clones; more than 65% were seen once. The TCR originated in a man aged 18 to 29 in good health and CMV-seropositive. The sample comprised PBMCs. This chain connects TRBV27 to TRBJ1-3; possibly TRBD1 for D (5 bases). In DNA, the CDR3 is TGTGCCACCTCCCCGACAGCCGCTGGAAACACCATATATTTT. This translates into CATSPTAAGNTIYF.